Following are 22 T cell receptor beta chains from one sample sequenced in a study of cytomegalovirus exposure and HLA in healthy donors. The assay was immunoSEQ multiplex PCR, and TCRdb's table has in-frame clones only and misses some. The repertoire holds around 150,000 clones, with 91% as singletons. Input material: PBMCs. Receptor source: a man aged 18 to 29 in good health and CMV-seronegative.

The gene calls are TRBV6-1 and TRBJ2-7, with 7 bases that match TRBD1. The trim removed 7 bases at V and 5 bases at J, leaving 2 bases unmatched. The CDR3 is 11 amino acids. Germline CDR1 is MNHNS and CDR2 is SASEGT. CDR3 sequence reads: CASTTGNEQYF. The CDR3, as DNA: TGTGCCAGCACGACAGGGAACGAGCAGTACTTC.

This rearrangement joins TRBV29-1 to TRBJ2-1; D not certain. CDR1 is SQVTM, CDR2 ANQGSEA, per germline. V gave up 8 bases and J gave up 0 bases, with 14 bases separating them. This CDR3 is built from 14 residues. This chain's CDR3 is CSPSGPSSYNEQFF. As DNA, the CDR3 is TGCAGCCCGTCCGGCCCTAGCTCCTACAATGAGCAGTTCTTC.

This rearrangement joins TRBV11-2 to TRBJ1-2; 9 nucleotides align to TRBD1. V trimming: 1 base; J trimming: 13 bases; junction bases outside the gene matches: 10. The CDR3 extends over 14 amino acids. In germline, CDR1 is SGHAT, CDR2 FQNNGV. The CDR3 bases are TGTGCCAGCAGCTTAGGTCCGGGACAGGGAGGGAGCACCTTC. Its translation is CASSLGPGQGGSTF.

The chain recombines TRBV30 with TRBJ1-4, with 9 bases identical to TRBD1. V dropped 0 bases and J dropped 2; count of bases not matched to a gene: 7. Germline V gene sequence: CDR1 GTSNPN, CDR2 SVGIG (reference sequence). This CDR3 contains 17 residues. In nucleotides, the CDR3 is TGTGCCTGGAGTGTAACGACAGGGGGGGGGACTAATGAAAAACTGTTTTTT. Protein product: CAWSVTTGGGTNEKLFF. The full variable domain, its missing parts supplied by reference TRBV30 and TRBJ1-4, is SQTIHQWPATLVQPVGSPLSLECTVEGTSNPNLYWYRQAAGRGLQLLFYSVGIGQISSEVPQNLSASRPQDRQFILSSKKLLLSDSGFYLCAWSVTTGGGTNEKLFFGSGTQLSVL.

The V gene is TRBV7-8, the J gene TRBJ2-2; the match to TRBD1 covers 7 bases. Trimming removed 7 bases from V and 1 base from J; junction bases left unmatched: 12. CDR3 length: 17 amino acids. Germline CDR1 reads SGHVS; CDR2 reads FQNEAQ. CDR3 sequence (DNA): TGTGCCAGCAACCCGACCTGGGACAGCCGGAACACCGGGGAGCTGTTTTTT. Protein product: CASNPTWDSRNTGELFF.

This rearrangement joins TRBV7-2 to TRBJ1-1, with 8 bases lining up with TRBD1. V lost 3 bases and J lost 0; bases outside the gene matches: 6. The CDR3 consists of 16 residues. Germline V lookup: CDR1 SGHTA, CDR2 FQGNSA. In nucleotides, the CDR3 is TGTGCCAGCAGCTTTGTTCTGACAGGGGTGAACACTGAAGCTTTCTTT. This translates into CASSFVLTGVNTEAFF. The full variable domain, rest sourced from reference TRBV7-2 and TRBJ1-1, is GAGVSQSPSNKVTEKGKDVELRCDPISGHTALYWYRQSLGQGLEFLIYFQGNSAPDKSGLPSDRFSAERTGGSVSTLTIQRTQQEDSAVYLCASSFVLTGVNTEAFFGQGTRLTVV.

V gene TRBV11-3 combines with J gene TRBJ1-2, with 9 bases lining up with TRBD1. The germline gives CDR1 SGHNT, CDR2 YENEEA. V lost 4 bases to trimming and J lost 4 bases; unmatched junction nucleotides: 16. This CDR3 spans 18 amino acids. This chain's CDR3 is CASSWILGQGEVCYGYTF. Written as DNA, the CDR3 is TGTGCCAGCAGCTGGATCTTGGGACAGGGAGAGGTATGCTATGGCTACACCTTC.

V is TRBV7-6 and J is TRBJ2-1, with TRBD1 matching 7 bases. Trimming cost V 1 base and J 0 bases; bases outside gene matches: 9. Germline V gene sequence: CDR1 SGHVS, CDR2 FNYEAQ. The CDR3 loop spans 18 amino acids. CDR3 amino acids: CASSLGTGLLSSYNEQFF. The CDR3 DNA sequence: TGTGCCAGCAGCTTAGGGACAGGCCTTCTGAGCTCCTACAATGAGCAGTTCTTC.

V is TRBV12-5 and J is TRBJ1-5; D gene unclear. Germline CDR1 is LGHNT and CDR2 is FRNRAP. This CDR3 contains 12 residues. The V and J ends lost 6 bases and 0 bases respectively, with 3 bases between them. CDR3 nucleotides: TGTGCTAGTGGCATTAGCAATCAGCCCCAGCATTTT. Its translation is CASGISNQPQHF.

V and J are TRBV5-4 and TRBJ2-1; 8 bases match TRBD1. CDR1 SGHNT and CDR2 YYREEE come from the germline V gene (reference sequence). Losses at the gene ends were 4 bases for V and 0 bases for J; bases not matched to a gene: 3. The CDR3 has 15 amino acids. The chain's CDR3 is CASSRDRSSYNEQFF. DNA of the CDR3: TGTGCCAGCAGCCGGGACAGGAGCTCCTACAATGAGCAGTTCTTC.

The CDR3 sequence is CASSRLAPGTSGTGYEQYV. CDR3 sequence (DNA): TGTGCCAGCAGCCGGCTAGCGCCCGGGACTAGCGGGACGGGCTACGAGCAGTACGTC. V and J are TRBV7-9 and TRBJ2-7, with 13 bases lining up with TRBD2. This CDR3 is 19 amino acids long. Germline trimming cut 5 bases from V and 3 bases from J; bases unmatched to any gene: 16. The germline V gene encodes CDR1 SEHNR and CDR2 FQNEAQ (reference sequence).

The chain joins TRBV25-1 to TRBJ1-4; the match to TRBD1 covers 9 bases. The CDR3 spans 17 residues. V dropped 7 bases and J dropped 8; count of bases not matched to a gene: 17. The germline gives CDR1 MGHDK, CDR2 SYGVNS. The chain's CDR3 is CASTYSTGQGTQEKLFF. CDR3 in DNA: TGTGCCAGCACTTATAGTACGGGACAGGGTACCCAAGAAAAACTGTTTTTT. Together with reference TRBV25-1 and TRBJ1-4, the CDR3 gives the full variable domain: EADIYQTPRYLVIGTGKKITLECSQTMGHDKMYWYQQDPGMELHLIHYSYGVNSTEKGDLSSESTVSRIRTEHFPLTLESARPSHTSQYLCASTYSTGQGTQEKLFFGSGTQLSVL.

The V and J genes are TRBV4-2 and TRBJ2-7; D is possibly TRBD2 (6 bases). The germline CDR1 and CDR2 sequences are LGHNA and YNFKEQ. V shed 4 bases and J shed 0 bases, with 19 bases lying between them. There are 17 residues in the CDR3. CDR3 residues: CASSPSGTSGNSYEQYV. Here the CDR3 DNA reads TGTGCCAGCAGCCCCTCAGGGACTTCTGGTAACTCCTACGAGCAGTACGTC.

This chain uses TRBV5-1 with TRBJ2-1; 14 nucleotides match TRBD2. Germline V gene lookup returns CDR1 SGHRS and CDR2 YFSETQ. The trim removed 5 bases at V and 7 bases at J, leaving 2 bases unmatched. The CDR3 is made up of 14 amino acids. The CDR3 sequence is CASSRTSGRNEQFF. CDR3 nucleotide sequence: TGCGCCAGCAGTCGGACTAGCGGGAGGAATGAGCAGTTCTTC.

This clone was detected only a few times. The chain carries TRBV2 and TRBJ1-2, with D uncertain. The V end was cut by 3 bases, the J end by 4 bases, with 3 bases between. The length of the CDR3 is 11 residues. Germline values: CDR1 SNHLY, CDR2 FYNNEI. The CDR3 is CASSDFYGYTF. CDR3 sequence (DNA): TGTGCCAGCAGTGACTTCTATGGCTACACCTTC.

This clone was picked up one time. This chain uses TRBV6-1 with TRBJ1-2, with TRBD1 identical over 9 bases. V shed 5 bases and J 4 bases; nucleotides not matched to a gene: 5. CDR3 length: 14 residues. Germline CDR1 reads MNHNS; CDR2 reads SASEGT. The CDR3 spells CASSPGTGLYGYTF. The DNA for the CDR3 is TGTGCCAGCAGTCCGGGGACAGGGCTCTATGGCTACACCTTC.

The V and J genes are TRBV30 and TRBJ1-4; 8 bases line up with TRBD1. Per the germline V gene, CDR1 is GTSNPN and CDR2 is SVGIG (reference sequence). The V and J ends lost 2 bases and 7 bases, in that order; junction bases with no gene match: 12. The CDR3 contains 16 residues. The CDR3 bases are TGTGCCTGGAGTCCCGTTGACAGGGGACGAAGTGAAAAACTGTTTTTT. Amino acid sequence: CAWSPVDRGRSEKLFF.

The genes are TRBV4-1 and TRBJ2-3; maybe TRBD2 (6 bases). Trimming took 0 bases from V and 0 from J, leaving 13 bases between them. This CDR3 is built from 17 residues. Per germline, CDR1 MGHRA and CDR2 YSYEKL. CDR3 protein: CASSQDGGALSTDTQYF. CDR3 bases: TGCGCCAGCAGCCAAGATGGCGGGGCCCTAAGCACAGATACGCAGTATTTT.

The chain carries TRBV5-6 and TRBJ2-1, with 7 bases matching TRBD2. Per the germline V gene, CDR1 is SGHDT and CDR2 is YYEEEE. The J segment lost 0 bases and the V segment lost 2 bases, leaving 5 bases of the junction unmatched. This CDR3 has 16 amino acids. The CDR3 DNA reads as TGTGCCAGCAGCTTCGGGACTATAAGCTCCTACAATGAGCAGTTCTTC. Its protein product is CASSFGTISSYNEQFF.

The CDR3: CATFPTQGNTEAFF. CDR3 coding DNA: TGTGCCACATTCCCAACACAGGGGAACACTGAAGCTTTCTTT. The gene calls are TRBV6-5 and TRBJ1-1, with D perhaps matching TRBD1 (6 bases). This CDR3 comprises 14 residues. Trimming removed 10 bases from V and 1 base from J, with 16 bases in between. The V gene's germline CDR1 is MNHEY and CDR2 SVGAGI.

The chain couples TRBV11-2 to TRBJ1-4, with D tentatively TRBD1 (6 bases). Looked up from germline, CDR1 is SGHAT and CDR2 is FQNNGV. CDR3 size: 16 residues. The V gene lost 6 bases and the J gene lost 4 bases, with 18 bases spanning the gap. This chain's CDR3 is CASRKETGFVNEKLFF. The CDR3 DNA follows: TGTGCCAGCAGAAAGGAAACAGGGTTTGTTAATGAAAAACTGTTTTTT.

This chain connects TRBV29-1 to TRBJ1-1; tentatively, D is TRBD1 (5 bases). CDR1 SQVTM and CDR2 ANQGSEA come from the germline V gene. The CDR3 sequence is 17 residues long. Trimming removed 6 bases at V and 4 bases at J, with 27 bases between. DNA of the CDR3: TGCAGCGTGGCGGGGGTACCCAACTATCCAAGGATCACTGAAGCTTTCTTT. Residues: CSVAGVPNYPRITEAFF.